What follows describes a single TCR beta chain. What it recognizes is unknown. The protocol was immunoSEQ multiplex PCR, while the TCRdb copy is restricted to in-frame clones and leaves out a portion. The data contain tens of thousands of clones, more than 85% of them singletons. This sample is part of a study of OX40 agonist ivuxolimab in advanced cancers. For the study at large: Patients were dosed intravenously with ivuxolimab at 0.01 to 10 mg/kg every 2 weeks. Prior anti-PD-1, anti-PD-L1 or anti-CTLA-4 therapy was allowed; roughly 40% had some. Findings and caveats of the study: Among expanded peripheral T cells, antigen specificity went undetermined.

Germline-derived CDR1 and CDR2 are MNHNS and SASEGT. J was trimmed by 2 bases and V by 3 bases; bases with no gene match: 8. The CDR3 is 19 residues long. The timepoints at which blood was sampled were baseline, cycle 4 day 1, and cycle 7 day 1. This TCR came from an adult with an advanced solid tumor such as melanoma, head and neck, liver or kidney cancer. The material was CD4+ or CD8+ T cells sorted from blood, obtained in a trial of the OX40 agonist ivuxolimab. The chain uses TRBV6-1 and TRBJ2-2; TRBD2 agrees at 14 bases. The CDR3 sequence: CASSDGLAGGRPNTGELFF. For the CDR3, the DNA is TGTGCCAGCAGTGATGGACTAGCGGGGGGCCGGCCCAACACCGGGGAGCTGTTTTTT.